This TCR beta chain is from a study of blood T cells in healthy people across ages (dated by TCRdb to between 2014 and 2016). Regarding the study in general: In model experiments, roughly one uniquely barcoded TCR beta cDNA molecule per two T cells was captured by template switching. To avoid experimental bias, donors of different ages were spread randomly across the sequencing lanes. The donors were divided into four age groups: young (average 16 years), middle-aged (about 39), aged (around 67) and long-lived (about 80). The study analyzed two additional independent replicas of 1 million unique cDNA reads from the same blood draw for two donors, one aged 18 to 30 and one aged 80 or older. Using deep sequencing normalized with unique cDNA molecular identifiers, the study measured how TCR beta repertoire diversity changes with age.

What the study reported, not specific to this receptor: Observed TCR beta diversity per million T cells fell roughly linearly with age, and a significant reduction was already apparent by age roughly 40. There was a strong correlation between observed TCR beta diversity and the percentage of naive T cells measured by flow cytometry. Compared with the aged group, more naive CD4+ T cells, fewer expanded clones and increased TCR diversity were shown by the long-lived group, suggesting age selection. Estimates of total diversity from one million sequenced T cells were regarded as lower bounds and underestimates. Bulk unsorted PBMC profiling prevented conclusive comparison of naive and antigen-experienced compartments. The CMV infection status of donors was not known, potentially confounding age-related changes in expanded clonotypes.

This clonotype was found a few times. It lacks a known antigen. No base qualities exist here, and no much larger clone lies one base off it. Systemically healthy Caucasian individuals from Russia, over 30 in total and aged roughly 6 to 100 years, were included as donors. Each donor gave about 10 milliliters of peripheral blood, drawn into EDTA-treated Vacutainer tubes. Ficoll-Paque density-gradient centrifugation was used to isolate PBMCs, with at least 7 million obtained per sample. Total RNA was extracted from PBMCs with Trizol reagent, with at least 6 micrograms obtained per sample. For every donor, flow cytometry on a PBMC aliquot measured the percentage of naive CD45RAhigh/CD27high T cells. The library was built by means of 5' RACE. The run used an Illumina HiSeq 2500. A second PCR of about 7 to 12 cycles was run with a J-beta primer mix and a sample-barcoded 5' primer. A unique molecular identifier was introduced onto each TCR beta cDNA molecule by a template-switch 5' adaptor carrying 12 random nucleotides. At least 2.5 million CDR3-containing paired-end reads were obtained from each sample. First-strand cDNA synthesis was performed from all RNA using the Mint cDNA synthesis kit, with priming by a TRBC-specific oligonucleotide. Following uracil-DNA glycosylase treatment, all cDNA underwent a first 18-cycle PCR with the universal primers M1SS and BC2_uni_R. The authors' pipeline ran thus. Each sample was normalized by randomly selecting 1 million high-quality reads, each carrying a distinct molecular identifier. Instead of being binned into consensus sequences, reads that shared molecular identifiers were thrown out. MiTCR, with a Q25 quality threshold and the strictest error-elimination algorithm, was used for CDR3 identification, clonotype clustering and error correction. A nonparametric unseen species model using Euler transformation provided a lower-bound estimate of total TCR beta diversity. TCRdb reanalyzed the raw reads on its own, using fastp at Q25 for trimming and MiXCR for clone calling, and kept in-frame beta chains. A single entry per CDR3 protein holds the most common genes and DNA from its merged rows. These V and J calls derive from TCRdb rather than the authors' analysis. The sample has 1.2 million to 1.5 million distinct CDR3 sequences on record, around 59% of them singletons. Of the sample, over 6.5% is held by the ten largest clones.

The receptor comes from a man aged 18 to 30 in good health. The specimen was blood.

The nucleotide sequence is TGTGCCAGCAGCTTTCCGGAATCTGGGGCCAACGTCCTGACTTTC. The translation is CASSFPESGANVLTF. The sequence joins TRBV7-9 to TRBJ2-6, with the D gene uncertain. From the germline V gene (reference sequence), CDR1 is SEHNR and CDR2 is FQNEAQ. Measured from the cysteine to the phenylalanine, the CDR3 is 15 residues long. Only the CDR3 portion is preserved as DNA: 45 bases, with reading frame beginning at the first base. V is shortened by 3 bases, J by 1 base, and the region joining them spans 7 bases.